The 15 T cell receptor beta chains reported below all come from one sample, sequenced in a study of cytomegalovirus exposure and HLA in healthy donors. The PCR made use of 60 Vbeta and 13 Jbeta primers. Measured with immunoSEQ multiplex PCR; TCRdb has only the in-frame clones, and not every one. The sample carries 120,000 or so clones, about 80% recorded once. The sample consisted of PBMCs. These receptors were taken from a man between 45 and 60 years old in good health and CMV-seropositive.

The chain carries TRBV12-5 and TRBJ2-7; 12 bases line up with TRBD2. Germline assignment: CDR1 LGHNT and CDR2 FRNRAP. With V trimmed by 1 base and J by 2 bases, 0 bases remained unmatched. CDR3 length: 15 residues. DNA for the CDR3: TGTGCTAGTGGTTTGGGACTAGCGGGAGCCTACGAGCAGTACTTC. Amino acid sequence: CASGLGLAGAYEQYF.

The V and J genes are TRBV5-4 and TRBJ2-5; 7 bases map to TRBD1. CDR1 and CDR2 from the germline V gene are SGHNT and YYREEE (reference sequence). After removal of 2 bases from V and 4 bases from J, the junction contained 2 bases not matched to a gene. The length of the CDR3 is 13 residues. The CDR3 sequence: CASSFNRGETQYF. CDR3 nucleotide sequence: TGTGCCAGCAGCTTTAACAGGGGAGAGACCCAGTACTTC. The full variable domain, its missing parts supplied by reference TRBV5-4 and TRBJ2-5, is ETGVTQSPTHLIKTRGQQVTLRCSSQSGHNTVSWYQQALGQGPQFIFQYYREEENGRGNFPPRFSGLQFPNYSSELNVNALELDDSALYLCASSFNRGETQYFGPGTRLLVL.

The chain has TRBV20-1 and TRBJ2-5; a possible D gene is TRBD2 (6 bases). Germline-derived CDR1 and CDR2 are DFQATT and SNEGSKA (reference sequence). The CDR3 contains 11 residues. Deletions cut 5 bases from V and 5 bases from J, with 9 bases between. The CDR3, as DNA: TGCAGTGCTGGAGGGCTGGAGACCCAGTACTTC. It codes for CSAGGLETQYF.

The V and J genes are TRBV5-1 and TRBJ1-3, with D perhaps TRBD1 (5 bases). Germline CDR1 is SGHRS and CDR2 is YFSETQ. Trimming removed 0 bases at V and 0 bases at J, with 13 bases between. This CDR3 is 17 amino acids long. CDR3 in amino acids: CASSLGQSSFSGNTIYF. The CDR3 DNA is TGCGCCAGCAGCTTGGGACAGAGCAGTTTCTCTGGAAACACCATATATTTT.

For the CDR3, the DNA is TGTGCCAGCAGCTACGACTTGTCTGAAGCTTTCTTT. Amino acids: CASSYDLSEAFF. The genes are TRBV7-2 and TRBJ1-1; no definite D call. The CDR3 runs 12 residues. V lost 4 bases to trimming and J lost 6 bases, with 9 bases between them. CDR1 is SGHTA and CDR2 is FQGNSA in the germline V gene.

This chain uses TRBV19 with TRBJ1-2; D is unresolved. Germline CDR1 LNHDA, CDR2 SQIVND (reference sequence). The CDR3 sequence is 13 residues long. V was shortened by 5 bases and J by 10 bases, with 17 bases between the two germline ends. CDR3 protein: CASSPQLGRDYTF. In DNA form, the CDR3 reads TGTGCCAGTAGTCCCCAGTTGGGCCGCGACTACACCTTC. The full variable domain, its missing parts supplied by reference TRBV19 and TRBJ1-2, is DGGITQSPKYLFRKEGQNVTLSCEQNLNHDAMYWYRQDPGQGLRLIYYSQIVNDFQKGDIAEGYSVSREKKESFPLTVTSAQKNPTAFYLCASSPQLGRDYTFGSGTRLTVV.

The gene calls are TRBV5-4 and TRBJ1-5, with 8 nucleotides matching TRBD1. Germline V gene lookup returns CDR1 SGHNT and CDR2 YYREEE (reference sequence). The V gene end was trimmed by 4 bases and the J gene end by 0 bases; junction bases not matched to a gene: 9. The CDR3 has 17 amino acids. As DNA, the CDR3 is TGTGCCAGCAGCCGGGTGGACAGGGAGGATAGCAATCAGCCCCAGCATTTT. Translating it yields CASSRVDREDSNQPQHF.

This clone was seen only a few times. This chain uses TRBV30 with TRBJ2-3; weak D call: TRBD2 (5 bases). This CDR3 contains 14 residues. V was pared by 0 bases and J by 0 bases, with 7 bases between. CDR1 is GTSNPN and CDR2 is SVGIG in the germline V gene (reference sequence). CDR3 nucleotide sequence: TGTGCCTGGAGTGTAGGCGGGAGCACAGATACGCAGTATTTT. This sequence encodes CAWSVGGSTDTQYF.

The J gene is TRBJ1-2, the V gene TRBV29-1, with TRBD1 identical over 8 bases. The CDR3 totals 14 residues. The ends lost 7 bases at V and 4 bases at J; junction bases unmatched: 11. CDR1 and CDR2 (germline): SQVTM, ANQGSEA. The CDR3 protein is CSAEGQGAAYGYTF. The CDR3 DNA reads TGCAGCGCCGAGGGGCAGGGGGCCGCCTATGGCTACACCTTC.

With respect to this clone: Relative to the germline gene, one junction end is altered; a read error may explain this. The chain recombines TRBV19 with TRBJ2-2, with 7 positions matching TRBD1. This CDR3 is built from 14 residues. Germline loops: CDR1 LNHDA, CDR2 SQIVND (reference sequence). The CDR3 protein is CASKTGSNTGELFF. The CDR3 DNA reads TGTGCCAGTAAGACAGGGTCGAATACCGGGGAGCTGTTTTTT.

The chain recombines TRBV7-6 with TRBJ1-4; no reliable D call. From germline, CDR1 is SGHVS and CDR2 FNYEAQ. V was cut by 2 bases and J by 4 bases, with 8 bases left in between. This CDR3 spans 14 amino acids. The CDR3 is CASSLNTVNEKLFF. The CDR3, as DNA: TGTGCCAGCAGCTTAAATACTGTTAATGAAAAACTGTTTTTT.

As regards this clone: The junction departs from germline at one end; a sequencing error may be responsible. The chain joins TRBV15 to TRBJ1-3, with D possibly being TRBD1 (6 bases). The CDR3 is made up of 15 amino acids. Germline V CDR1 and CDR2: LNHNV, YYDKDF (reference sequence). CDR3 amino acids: CATGREGGSGNTIYF. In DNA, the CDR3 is TGTGCCACCGGCAGAGAAGGGGGCTCTGGAAACACCATATATTTT.

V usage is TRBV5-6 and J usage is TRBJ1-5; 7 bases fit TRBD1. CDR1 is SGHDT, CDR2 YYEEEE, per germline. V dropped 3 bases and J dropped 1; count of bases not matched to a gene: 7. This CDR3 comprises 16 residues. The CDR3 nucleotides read TGTGCCAGCAGCTCAGACAGGGTCGAAAGCAATCAGCCCCAGCATTTT. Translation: CASSSDRVESNQPQHF.

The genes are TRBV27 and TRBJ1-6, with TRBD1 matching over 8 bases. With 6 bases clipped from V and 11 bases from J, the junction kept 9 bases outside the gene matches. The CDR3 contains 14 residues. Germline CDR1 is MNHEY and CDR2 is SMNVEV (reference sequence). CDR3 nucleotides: TGTGCCAGCAGAAACCAGGGGGCCAGGACACCCCTCCACTTT. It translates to CASRNQGARTPLHF.

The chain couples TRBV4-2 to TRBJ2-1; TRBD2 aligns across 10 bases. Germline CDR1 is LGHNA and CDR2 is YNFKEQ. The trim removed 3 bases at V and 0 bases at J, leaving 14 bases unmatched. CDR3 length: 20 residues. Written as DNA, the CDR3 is TGTGCCAGCAGCCAGTTGGTCCTAGCGGGGGCAAGCAGCTCCTACAATGAGCAGTTCTTC. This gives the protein CASSQLVLAGASSSYNEQFF.